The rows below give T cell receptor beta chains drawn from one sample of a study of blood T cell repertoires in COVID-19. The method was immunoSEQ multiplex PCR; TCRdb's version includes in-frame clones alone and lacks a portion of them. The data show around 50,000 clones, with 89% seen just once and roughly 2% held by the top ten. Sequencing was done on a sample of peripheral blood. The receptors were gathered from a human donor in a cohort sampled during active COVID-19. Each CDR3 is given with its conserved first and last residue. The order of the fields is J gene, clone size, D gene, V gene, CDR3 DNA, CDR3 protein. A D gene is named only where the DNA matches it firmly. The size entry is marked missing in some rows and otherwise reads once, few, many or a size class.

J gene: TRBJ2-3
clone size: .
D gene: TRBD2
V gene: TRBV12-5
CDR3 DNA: TGTGCTAGTGGCGACCCGGAGCGGGAAGACACAGATACGCAGTATTTT
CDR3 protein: CASGDPEREDTDTQYF

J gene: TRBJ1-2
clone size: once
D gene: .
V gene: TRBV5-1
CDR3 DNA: TGCGCCAGCAGCTCAGTCCAGGGCGGCGGATACTATGGCTACACCTTC
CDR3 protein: CASSSVQGGGYYGYTF

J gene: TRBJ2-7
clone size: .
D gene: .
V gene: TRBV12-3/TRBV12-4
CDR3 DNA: TGTGCCAGCAGTTTGGGGGCTGTCTACGAGCAGTACTTC
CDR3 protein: CASSLGAVYEQYF

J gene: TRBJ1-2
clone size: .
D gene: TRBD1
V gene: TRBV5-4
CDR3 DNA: TGTGCCAGCAGCCCCGGACAGGGAGGTAACTATGGCTACACCTTC
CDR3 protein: CASSPGQGGNYGYTF

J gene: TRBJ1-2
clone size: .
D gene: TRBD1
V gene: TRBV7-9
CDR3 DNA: TGTGCCAGCAGCTTAGGAGGGACAGGAGCCTATGGCTACACCTTC
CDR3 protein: CASSLGGTGAYGYTF

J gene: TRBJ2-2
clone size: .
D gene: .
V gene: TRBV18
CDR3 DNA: TGTGCCAGCTCCCAACGCCAGGGCACCGGGGAGCTGTTTTTT
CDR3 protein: CASSQRQGTGELFF

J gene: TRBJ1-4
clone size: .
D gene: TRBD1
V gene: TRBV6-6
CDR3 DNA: TGTGCCAGCAGGGGGACAGAGGGAGATGAAAAACTGTTTTTT
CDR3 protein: CASRGTEGDEKLFF

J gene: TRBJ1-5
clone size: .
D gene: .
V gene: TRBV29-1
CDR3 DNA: TGCAGCGTTGGTTATAGCAATCAGCCCCAGCATTTT
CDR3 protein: CSVGYSNQPQHF

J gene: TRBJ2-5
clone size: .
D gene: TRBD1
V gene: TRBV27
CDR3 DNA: TGTGCCAGCAGAGCTAACAGGGGGCGCGGTGGGTCAGAGACCCAGTACTTC
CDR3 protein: CASRANRGRGGSETQYF

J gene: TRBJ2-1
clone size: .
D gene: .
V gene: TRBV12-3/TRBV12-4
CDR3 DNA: TGTGCCAGCAGTTTAGGGGGGGATGAGCAGTTCTTC
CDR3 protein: CASSLGGDEQFF

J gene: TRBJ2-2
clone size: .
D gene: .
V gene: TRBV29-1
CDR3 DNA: TGCAGCGGGGGACATCCGAACACCGGGGAGCTGTTTTTT
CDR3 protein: CSGGHPNTGELFF

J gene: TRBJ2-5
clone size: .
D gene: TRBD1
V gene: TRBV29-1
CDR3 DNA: TGCAGCGTATTACAGGGGCAAGAGACCCAGTACTTC
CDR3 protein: CSVLQGQETQYF

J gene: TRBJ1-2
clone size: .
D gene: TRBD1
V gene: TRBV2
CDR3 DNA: TGTGCCAGCAGTGAAGAGGCGGCCGGGACAGGGACTAATGGCTACACCTTC
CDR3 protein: CASSEEAAGTGTNGYTF

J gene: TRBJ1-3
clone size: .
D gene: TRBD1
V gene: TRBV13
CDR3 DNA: TGTGCCAGCAGCTTTGACAGGGGGGACGGAAACACCATATATTTT
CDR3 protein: CASSFDRGDGNTIYF

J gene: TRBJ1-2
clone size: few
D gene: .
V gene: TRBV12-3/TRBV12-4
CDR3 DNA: TGTGCCAGCAGTTTGGGGGGGGGCTTTGGCTACACCTTC
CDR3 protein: CASSLGGGFGYTF

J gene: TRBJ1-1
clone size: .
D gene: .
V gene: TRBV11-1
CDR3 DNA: TGTGCCAGCAGCTTAGCCACAGGTATGGGCACTGAAGCTTTCTTT
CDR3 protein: CASSLATGMGTEAFF

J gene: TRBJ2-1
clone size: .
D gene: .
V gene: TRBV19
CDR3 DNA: TGTGCCAGTAGTATTTACAGGAGCTCCTACAATGAGCAGTTCTTC
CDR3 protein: CASSIYRSSYNEQFF

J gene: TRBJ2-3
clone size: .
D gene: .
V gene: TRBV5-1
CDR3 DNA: TGCGCCAGCAGCTTGATTCGGGGAACGACAGATACGCAGTATTTT
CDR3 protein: CASSLIRGTTDTQYF

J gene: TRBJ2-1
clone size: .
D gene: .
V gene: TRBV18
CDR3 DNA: TGTGCCAGCTCACGGTGGGGAGTGGAGTCCAATGAGCAGTTCTTC
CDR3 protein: CASSRWGVESNEQFF

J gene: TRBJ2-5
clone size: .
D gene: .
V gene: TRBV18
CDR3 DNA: TGTGCCAGCTCCCTTCAGGGCCAAGAGACCCAGTACTTC
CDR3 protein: CASSLQGQETQYF

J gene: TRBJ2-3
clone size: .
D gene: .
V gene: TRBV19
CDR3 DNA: TGTGCCAGTAGTACGACTTACACAGATACGCAGTATTTT
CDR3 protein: CASSTTYTDTQYF

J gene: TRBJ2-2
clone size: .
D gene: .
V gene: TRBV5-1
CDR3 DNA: TGCGCCAGCAGCTTGGTGGCAACGAACACCGGGGAGCTGTTTTTT
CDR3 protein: CASSLVATNTGELFF

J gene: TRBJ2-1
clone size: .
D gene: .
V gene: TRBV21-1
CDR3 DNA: TGTGCCAGCAGCGGACGGGACAGGGGTGGCAATGAGCAGTTCTTC
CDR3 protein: CASSGRDRGGNEQFF

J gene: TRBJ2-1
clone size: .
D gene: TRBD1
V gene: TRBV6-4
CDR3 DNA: TGTGCCAGCAGTGAACAGGGGCTGGTTGACAATGAGCAGTTCTTC
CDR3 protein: CASSEQGLVDNEQFF

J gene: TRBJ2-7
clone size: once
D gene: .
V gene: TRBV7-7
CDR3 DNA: TGTGCTAGCAGCCGGGACAGAGGAGGGGAGCAGTACTTC
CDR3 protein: CASSRDRGGEQYF

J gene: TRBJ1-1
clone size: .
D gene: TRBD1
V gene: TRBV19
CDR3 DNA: TGTGCCAGTAGACGAAGAACCGGGACAGGGTTTGGCGTGGGAAAGAGGAACACTGAAGCTTTCTTT
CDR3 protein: CASRRRTGTGFGVGKRNTEAFF

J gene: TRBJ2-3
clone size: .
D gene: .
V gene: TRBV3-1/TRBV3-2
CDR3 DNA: TGTGCCAGCAGCCAAAGACCGGCCCCCGGGTATACGCAGTATTTT
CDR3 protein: CASSQRPAPGYTQYF

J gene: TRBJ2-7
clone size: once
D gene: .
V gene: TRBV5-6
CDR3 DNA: TGTGCCAGCAGCAAACCTCAGGGGATTTGGGCCTACGAGCAGTACTTC
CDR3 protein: CASSKPQGIWAYEQYF

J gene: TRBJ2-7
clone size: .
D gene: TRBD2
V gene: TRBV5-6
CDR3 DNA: TGTGCCAGCAGCGCGGGACTAGCGGGCTCCTACGAGCAGTACTTC
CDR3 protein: CASSAGLAGSYEQYF

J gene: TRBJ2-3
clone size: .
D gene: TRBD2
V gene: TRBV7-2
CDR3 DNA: TGTGCCAGCAGCTTAGGGCGGGGGACAGATACGCAGTATTTT
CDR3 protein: CASSLGRGTDTQYF

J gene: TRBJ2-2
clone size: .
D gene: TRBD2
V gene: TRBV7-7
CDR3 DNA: TGTGCTAGCAGTGCGGGGAGGGAGAACACCGGGGAGCTGTTTTTT
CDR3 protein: CASSAGRENTGELFF

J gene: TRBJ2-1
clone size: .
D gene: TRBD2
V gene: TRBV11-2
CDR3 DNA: TGTGCCAGCAGCTTAAGCGGGAATCTCTACAATGAGCAGTTCTTC
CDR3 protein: CASSLSGNLYNEQFF

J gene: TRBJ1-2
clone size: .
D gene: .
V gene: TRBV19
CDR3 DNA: TGTGCCAGTAGTGGCGGGCGCGATAACTATGGCTACACCTTC
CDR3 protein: CASSGGRDNYGYTF

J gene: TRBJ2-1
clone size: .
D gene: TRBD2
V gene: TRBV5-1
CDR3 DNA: TGCGCCAGCAGCTTGGAACGCGGGGGGGCTCGGCATGAGCAGTTCTTC
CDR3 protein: CASSLERGGARHEQFF

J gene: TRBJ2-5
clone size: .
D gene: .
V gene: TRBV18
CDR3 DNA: TGTGCCAGCTCACTCCTTCCGCCTCAAGCAGGGTCGATACAAGAGACCCAGTACTTC
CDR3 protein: CASSLLPPQAGSIQETQYF

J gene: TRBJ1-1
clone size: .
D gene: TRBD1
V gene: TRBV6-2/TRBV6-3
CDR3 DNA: TGTGCCAGCAGTAGGTCAGACAGGGGTAGGACTGAAGCTTTCTTT
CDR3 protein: CASSRSDRGRTEAFF

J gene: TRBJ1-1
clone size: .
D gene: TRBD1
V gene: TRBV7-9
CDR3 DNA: TGTGCCAGCAGCCTGGGGACAGGTGTTGGCACTGAAGCTTTCTTT
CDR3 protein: CASSLGTGVGTEAFF

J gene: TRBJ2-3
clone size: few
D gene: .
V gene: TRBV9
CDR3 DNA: TGTGCCAGCAGCGTAGTTGGGGCAGGAACAGATACGCAGTATTTT
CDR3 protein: CASSVVGAGTDTQYF

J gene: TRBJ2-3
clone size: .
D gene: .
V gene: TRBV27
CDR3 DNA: TGTGCCAGCAGTCAGTACAGGAGGGGCACAGATACGCAGTATTTT
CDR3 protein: CASSQYRRGTDTQYF

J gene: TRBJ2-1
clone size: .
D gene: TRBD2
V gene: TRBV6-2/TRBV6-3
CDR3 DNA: TGTGCCAGCAGTTACTTGGGACTATGGCGCAATGAGCAGTTCTTC
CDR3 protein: CASSYLGLWRNEQFF

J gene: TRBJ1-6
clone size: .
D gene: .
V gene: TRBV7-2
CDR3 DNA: TGTGCCAGCAGCGTGAACACAGGGAAGCGCTCACCCCTCCACTTT
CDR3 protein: CASSVNTGKRSPLHF

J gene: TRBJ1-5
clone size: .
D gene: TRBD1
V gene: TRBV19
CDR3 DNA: TGTGCCAGTAGTCCTGTACAGGGGAATCAGCCCCAGCATTTT
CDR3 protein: CASSPVQGNQPQHF

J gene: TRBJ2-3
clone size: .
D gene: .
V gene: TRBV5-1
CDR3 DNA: TGCGCCAGCAGAGACGCAGCGGGTGGCACAGATACGCAGTATTTT
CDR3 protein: CASRDAAGGTDTQYF

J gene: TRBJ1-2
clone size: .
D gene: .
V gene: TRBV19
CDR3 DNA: TGTGCCAGTAGTATGGAGCAGGGGACCACCTATGGCTACACCTTC
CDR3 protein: CASSMEQGTTYGYTF

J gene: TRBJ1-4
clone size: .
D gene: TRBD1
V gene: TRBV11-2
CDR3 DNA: TGTGCCAGCAGCACAGGGGTTTACGAAAAACTGTTTTTT
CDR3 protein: CASSTGVYEKLFF

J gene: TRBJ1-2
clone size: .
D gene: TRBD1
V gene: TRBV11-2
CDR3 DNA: TGTGCCAGCACCCAAAACAGGGGATCACTGAGGGGCTACACCTTC
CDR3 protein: CASTQNRGSLRGYTF

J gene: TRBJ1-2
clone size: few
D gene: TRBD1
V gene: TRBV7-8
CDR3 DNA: TGTGCCAGCAGCTTAACCTCCGGGACAGGGGTATATGGCTACACCTTC
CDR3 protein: CASSLTSGTGVYGYTF

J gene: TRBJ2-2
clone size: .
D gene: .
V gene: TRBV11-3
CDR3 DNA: TGTGCCAGCAGCCTCAGGGACGGGGAGCTGTTTTTT
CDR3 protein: CASSLRDGELFF

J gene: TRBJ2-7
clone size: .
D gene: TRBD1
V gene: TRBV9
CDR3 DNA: TGTGCCAGCAGCCCCCGCCAGGGGGCTGCCCCTTACTACGAGCAGTACTTC
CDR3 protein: CASSPRQGAAPYYEQYF

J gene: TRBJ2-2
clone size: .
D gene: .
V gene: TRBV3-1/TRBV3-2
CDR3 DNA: TGTGCCAGCAGCCAATACGGGGTGGACACCGGGGAGCTGTTTTTT
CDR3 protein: CASSQYGVDTGELFF

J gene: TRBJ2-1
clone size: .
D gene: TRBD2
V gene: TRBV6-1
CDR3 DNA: TGTGCCAGCAGTGAATGGTCTAGCGGGGCCTACAATGAGCAGTTCTTC
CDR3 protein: CASSEWSSGAYNEQFF

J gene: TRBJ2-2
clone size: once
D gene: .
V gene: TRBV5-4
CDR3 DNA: TGTGCCAGCAGCTCGATAAAGAGGACAGGGAGGGAGAACACCGGGGAGCTGTTTTTT
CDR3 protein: CASSSIKRTGRENTGELFF

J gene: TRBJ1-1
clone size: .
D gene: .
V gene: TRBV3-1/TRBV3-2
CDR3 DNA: TGTGCCAGCAGCCAGACAAAGAACACTGAAGCTTTCTTT
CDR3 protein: CASSQTKNTEAFF

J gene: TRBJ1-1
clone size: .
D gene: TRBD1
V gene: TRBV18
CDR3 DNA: TGTGCCAGCTCACCCAGGGGGCAGATAAAGGACACTGAAGCTTTCTTT
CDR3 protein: CASSPRGQIKDTEAFF

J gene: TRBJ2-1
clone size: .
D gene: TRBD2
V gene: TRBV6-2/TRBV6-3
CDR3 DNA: TGTGCCAGCAGTTTTGGGACTAGGCTGTTCTTC
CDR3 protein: CASSFGTRLFF

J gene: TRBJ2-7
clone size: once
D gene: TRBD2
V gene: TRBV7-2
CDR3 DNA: TGTGCCAGCAGCTTAGCCAGTAGCGGGAGGGCCCACGAGCAGTACTTC
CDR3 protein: CASSLASSGRAHEQYF

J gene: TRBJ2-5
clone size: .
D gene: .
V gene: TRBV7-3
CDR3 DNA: TGTGCCAGCAGCTTATCCATAGCGGTCCAAGAGACCCAGTACTTC
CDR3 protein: CASSLSIAVQETQYF